Following are 8 T cell receptor beta chains from one sample sequenced in a study of shared clonotypes between healthy human individuals. Repertoires were generated with immunoSEQ multiplex PCR, while TCRdb's copy carries only in-frame clones and drops some. Here the sample spans approximately 530,000 clones, 90% to 96% being singletons. Sequenced: naive CD4+ T cells sorted from blood. Subset given: CD45RA+ positively selected. These TCRs come from a woman aged 25 to 45 in good health.

The chain joins TRBV5-1 to TRBJ1-2; 9 nucleotides agree with TRBD1. V gave up 2 bases and J gave up 7 bases; unmatched junction bases: 6. Germline CDR1 and CDR2: SGHRS and YFSETQ. This CDR3 is built from 14 residues. Written as DNA, the CDR3 is TGCGCCAGCAGCTTCTTAGGACAGGGGTTTGGCTACACCTTC. Translation: CASSFLGQGFGYTF.

The chain is built from TRBV19 and TRBJ2-5; D remains ambiguous. V was pared by 5 bases and J by 5 bases, with 9 bases between. Germline CDR1 LNHDA, CDR2 SQIVND (reference sequence). The CDR3 length is 12 residues. As DNA, the CDR3 is TGTGCCAGTAGTGCTGGAACGGAGACCCAGTACTTC. It is translated as CASSAGTETQYF.

The chain employs TRBV6-1 and TRBJ1-3; D is ambiguous. CDR1 is MNHNS, CDR2 SASEGT, per germline. CDR3 length: 13 amino acids. Trimming pared 6 bases from V and 0 bases from J, leaving 6 bases between. The CDR3 region is CASRINSGNTIYF. The CDR3 bases are TGTGCCAGCAGGATTAACTCTGGAAACACCATATATTTT.

The chain combines TRBV10-3 with TRBJ2-1; 12 positions match TRBD2. CDR3 length equals 12 residues. V trimming: 9 bases; J trimming: 7 bases; junction bases outside the gene matches: 1. CDR1 and CDR2 from the germline V gene are ENHRY and SYGVKD. The CDR3 sequence: CAIGTSGNEQFF. CDR3 sequence (DNA): TGTGCCATTGGGACTAGCGGGAATGAGCAGTTCTTC.

The rearrangement links TRBV5-1 to TRBJ2-2, with D tentatively TRBD2 (5 bases). The CDR3 runs to 14 residues. Trimming pared 10 bases from V and 4 bases from J, leaving 17 bases between. Germline-derived CDR1 and CDR2 are SGHRS and YFSETQ. CDR3 sequence (DNA): TGCGCCTCTAGGCGGGTGGACGGCACCGGGGAGCTGTTTTTT. This translates into CASRRVDGTGELFF.

The chain couples TRBV19 to TRBJ2-4; TRBD2 is a possible D gene (5 bases). Germline CDR1 reads LNHDA; CDR2 reads SQIVND (reference sequence). This CDR3 has 18 amino acids. V shed 3 bases and J shed 0 bases, with 18 bases lying between them. The CDR3 is CASSIVVTSGLAKNIQYF. In DNA, the CDR3 is TGTGCCAGTAGTATTGTAGTCACCTCGGGATTAGCCAAAAACATTCAGTACTTC.

Only one count was recorded for this clone. V usage is TRBV5-5 and J usage is TRBJ1-1; D may be TRBD1 (6 bases). Trimming stripped 3 bases from V and 0 bases from J, with 12 bases between. This CDR3 is 15 amino acids long. The germline V gene encodes CDR1 SGHKS and CDR2 YYEKEE (reference sequence). CDR3 protein: CASSSMGTLNTEAFF. CDR3 bases: TGTGCCAGCAGCTCTATGGGGACATTGAACACTGAAGCTTTCTTT.

This chain links TRBV28 with TRBJ2-1; TRBD2 might be the D (5 bases). With 8 bases removed from V and 4 bases from J, the gap between germline ends came to 15 bases. Germline V gene sequence: CDR1 MDHEN, CDR2 SYDVKM. This CDR3 has 14 residues. The CDR3 region has the DNA TGTGCCAGCGTCGGGGTCCCTTCGTACAATGAGCAGTTCTTC. It codes for CASVGVPSYNEQFF.